The rows below give T cell receptor beta chains drawn from one sample of a study of Ad26.COV2.S vaccination and SARS-CoV-2 variants. Repertoires were generated with immunoSEQ multiplex PCR, while TCRdb's copy carries only in-frame clones and drops some. Here the sample spans about 250,000 clones, around 87% being singletons. The sequences come from peripheral blood, collected in a trial of Ad26.COV2.S vaccine versus placebo. The receptors were sampled from a person between 18 and 65 years old who received the Ad26.COV2.S COVID-19 vaccine or a placebo. Both conserved end residues are trimmed from each CDR3. Each record gives: CDR3 protein, J gene, clone size, V gene. The size entry is marked missing in some rows and otherwise reads once, few, many or a size class.

CDR3 protein: ASSVESQSINYGYT
J gene: TRBJ1-2
clone size: .
V gene: TRBV9

CDR3 protein: SAPFSGGLRTEAF
J gene: TRBJ1-1
clone size: .
V gene: TRBV29-1

CDR3 protein: ASSYYPGQEGSSYNSPLH
J gene: TRBJ1-6
clone size: .
V gene: TRBV6-2/TRBV6-3

CDR3 protein: ASRFGVGADGTEAF
J gene: TRBJ1-1
clone size: .
V gene: TRBV5-1

CDR3 protein: ASSFSQVNSPLH
J gene: TRBJ1-6
clone size: few
V gene: TRBV7-9

CDR3 protein: ASSLSRVVVGNTIY
J gene: TRBJ1-3
clone size: .
V gene: TRBV7-2

CDR3 protein: ASSLTGVETQY
J gene: TRBJ2-5
clone size: once
V gene: TRBV27

CDR3 protein: ASRRDRKSNQPQH
J gene: TRBJ1-5
clone size: few
V gene: TRBV6-5

CDR3 protein: ASSMTRGNEQF
J gene: TRBJ2-1
clone size: .
V gene: TRBV19

CDR3 protein: ASSRDRGYEKLF
J gene: TRBJ1-4
clone size: .
V gene: TRBV7-2

CDR3 protein: ASGTGAGYT
J gene: TRBJ1-2
clone size: .
V gene: TRBV4-3

CDR3 protein: ASSPGIGASPLH
J gene: TRBJ1-6
clone size: .
V gene: TRBV18

CDR3 protein: ASSRDSGRNEQF
J gene: TRBJ2-1
clone size: .
V gene: TRBV7-6

CDR3 protein: ASRLAGAETQY
J gene: TRBJ2-5
clone size: .
V gene: TRBV19

CDR3 protein: SVRPASGGETQY
J gene: TRBJ2-5
clone size: .
V gene: TRBV29-1

CDR3 protein: ASSLELRRGGYT
J gene: TRBJ1-2
clone size: .
V gene: TRBV7-9

CDR3 protein: SMWTSGSRGPPDTQY
J gene: TRBJ2-3
clone size: .
V gene: TRBV29-1

CDR3 protein: ASSQGDSMNTEAF
J gene: TRBJ1-1
clone size: .
V gene: TRBV4-1

CDR3 protein: ASRPAGADEQY
J gene: TRBJ2-7
clone size: .
V gene: TRBV10-2

CDR3 protein: ASSKNCVRGRETQY
J gene: TRBJ2-5
clone size: .
V gene: TRBV21-1

CDR3 protein: ASSLGGDEQY
J gene: TRBJ2-7
clone size: .
V gene: TRBV5-6

CDR3 protein: ASSQDLDRYTEAF
J gene: TRBJ1-1
clone size: few
V gene: TRBV4-2

CDR3 protein: ASSKARAVYEQY
J gene: TRBJ2-7
clone size: .
V gene: TRBV21-1

CDR3 protein: AWSRNSLNTEAF
J gene: TRBJ1-1
clone size: once
V gene: TRBV30

CDR3 protein: ASTVELTGTEAF
J gene: TRBJ1-1
clone size: .
V gene: TRBV6-6

CDR3 protein: ASSINTGTEAF
J gene: TRBJ1-1
clone size: .
V gene: TRBV5-1

CDR3 protein: ASSFTDGSYEQY
J gene: TRBJ2-7
clone size: .
V gene: TRBV7-8

CDR3 protein: ASSQDVSRDYGYT
J gene: TRBJ1-2
clone size: .
V gene: TRBV14

CDR3 protein: AISDSPGGLQY
J gene: TRBJ2-7
clone size: .
V gene: TRBV10-3

CDR3 protein: ASSSPGQGRYEQY
J gene: TRBJ2-7
clone size: .
V gene: TRBV28

CDR3 protein: ASSFSGSSYNEQF
J gene: TRBJ2-1
clone size: .
V gene: TRBV5-1

CDR3 protein: ASSESVLTYEQY
J gene: TRBJ2-7
clone size: .
V gene: TRBV10-2

CDR3 protein: ASSLTSGGYNEQF
J gene: TRBJ2-1
clone size: .
V gene: TRBV7-3

CDR3 protein: ASSQATSGTGNEKLF
J gene: TRBJ1-4
clone size: .
V gene: TRBV3-1/TRBV3-2

CDR3 protein: AWSEGSSGNTIY
J gene: TRBJ1-3
clone size: .
V gene: TRBV30

CDR3 protein: SVALGQGDTEAF
J gene: TRBJ1-1
clone size: once
V gene: TRBV29-1

CDR3 protein: ASSPREAREQY
J gene: TRBJ2-7
clone size: .
V gene: TRBV12-3/TRBV12-4

CDR3 protein: ASADGAGLNQPQH
J gene: TRBJ1-5
clone size: few
V gene: TRBV19

CDR3 protein: ASSLAWNIQY
J gene: TRBJ2-4
clone size: .
V gene: TRBV12-3/TRBV12-4

CDR3 protein: ASSLPQGIFYGYT
J gene: TRBJ1-2
clone size: .
V gene: TRBV5-8

CDR3 protein: SASRAGGRASEQF
J gene: TRBJ2-1
clone size: .
V gene: TRBV20-1

CDR3 protein: ASSQWDRSASGANVLT
J gene: TRBJ2-6
clone size: .
V gene: TRBV4-2

CDR3 protein: ASRRSTGGEVSPLH
J gene: TRBJ1-6
clone size: few
V gene: TRBV7-2

CDR3 protein: ASSLYPGSSYEQY
J gene: TRBJ2-7
clone size: .
V gene: TRBV5-1

CDR3 protein: ASSTLDRGYNSPLH
J gene: TRBJ1-6
clone size: .
V gene: TRBV19

CDR3 protein: ASSQGSGTPPY
J gene: TRBJ2-3
clone size: .
V gene: TRBV3-1/TRBV3-2

CDR3 protein: SVPRPGGAWGDEQF
J gene: TRBJ2-1
clone size: .
V gene: TRBV29-1

CDR3 protein: SVTPMTGFGTEAF
J gene: TRBJ1-1
clone size: .
V gene: TRBV29-1